The 21 T cell receptor beta chains reported below all come from one sample, sequenced in a study of T cell clusters in autoimmune cytopenias. Each sample's input was approximately 270 ng genomic DNA, about 38,000 genome equivalents. TRB was amplified by touch-down multiplex PCR, primer pools A and B combined. Reanalyzing the multiplex PCR reads, TCRdb keeps one entry per CDR3 protein, without DNA. The sample table sets out a few thousand distinct CDR3 sequences. The same sample was also studied in work on T cell repertoires in aging, cancer and after chemotherapy.

Sequencing input: peripheral blood. The receptors come from a human donor in good health.

This chain joins TRBV13 and TRBJ2-1; TCRdb indicates TRBD1, and absent DNA this call remains unverified. The CDR3 covers 14 residues. The V gene's germline CDR1 is PRHDT and CDR2 FYEKMQ (reference sequence). CDR3 region: CASSLEPGMNEQFF.

By frequency, this clonotype is medium-sized. The V call is TRBV6-5, the J call TRBJ1-1; absent DNA, TCRdb's TRBD1 call cannot be checked. The CDR3 runs to 15 residues. Germline-derived CDR1 and CDR2 are MNHEY and SVGAGI. The CDR3 sequence: CASSYSTGGYTEAFF.

The V gene is TRBV5-1, the J gene TRBJ1-3. The CDR3 contains 15 residues. Germline CDR1 reads SGHRS; CDR2 reads YFSETQ. CDR3 sequence reads: CASSRDRSSGNTIYF.

This clonotype shows up as medium-sized (0.01 to 0.1%) by frequency. The chain employs TRBV19 and TRBJ2-3; TCRdb returns TRBD2, unconfirmable since there is no DNA. The CDR3 runs 15 residues. Looked up from germline, CDR1 is LNHDA and CDR2 is SQIVND (reference sequence). This chain's CDR3 is CASSTLAGGSNTQYF.

Measured by frequency, this clonotype is medium-sized (0.01 to 0.1%). The rearrangement uses TRBV5-6 and TRBJ2-5; TCRdb names TRBD1, which stays unverified in the absence of DNA. The CDR3 extends over 16 amino acids. Germline V gene data show CDR1 as SGHDT and CDR2 as YYEEEE. The CDR3 here is CASSLGTGGFQETQYF.

This clonotype is labeled medium-sized based on frequency. The chain employs TRBV6-5 and TRBJ2-7; TCRdb proposes TRBD1, but this gene call is untestable without DNA. Germline V lookup: CDR1 MNHEY, CDR2 SVGAGI. The CDR3 is made up of 14 amino acids. Here the CDR3 reads CASSIRDPLGEQYF.

This chain links TRBV14 with TRBJ2-5; TCRdb gives TRBD1 as the D gene, but with no DNA this cannot be confirmed. Germline-derived CDR1 and CDR2 are SGHDN and FVKESK. CDR3 length: 17 residues. CDR3 loop: CASSQGGRQGAQETQYF.

The chain is built from TRBV6-5 and TRBJ2-5; TCRdb designates TRBD1, a call that cannot be tested without DNA. The CDR3 covers 13 residues. CDR1 is MNHEY, CDR2 SVGAGI, per germline. CDR3: CASSPGLGRGQYF.

This clonotype is called medium-sized based on its frequency. The chain carries TRBV19 and TRBJ2-1; TCRdb's D call, TRBD1, is unchecked because there is no DNA. The V gene's germline CDR1 is LNHDA and CDR2 SQIVND (reference sequence). The CDR3 covers 13 residues. The CDR3: CASSLTGGNEQFF.

This clonotype is medium-sized by frequency. The chain has TRBV24-1 and TRBJ2-5; TCRdb's D call, TRBD1, is unchecked because there is no DNA. CDR3 length: 14 amino acids. Germline V gives CDR1 KGHDR, CDR2 SFDVKD. CDR3 in amino acids: CATSGTGGGETQYF.

This clonotype is deemed medium-sized by its frequency. The chain joins TRBV6-5 to TRBJ1-5; TCRdb picks TRBD1, but there is no DNA to check that call. The CDR3 length is 15 residues. Germline loops: CDR1 MNHEY, CDR2 SVGAGI. CDR3 sequence: CASSYSMAGDQPQHF.

The chain combines TRBV20-1 with TRBJ2-3; as DNA is missing, the TRBD2 call by TCRdb cannot be tested. Germline-derived CDR1 and CDR2 are DFQATT and SNEGSKA (reference sequence). CDR3 length equals 12 residues. CDR3 sequence: CSAKRGADTQYF.

According to its frequency, this clonotype is medium-sized. CDR3 amino acids: CSVEGSSGNTIYF. The chain uses TRBV29-1 and TRBJ1-3. The CDR3 has 13 residues. Germline V gives CDR1 SQVTM, CDR2 ANQGSEA.

This clonotype shows up as medium-sized by frequency. The chain combines TRBV30 with TRBJ1-6. The CDR3 has 13 amino acids. Germline CDR1 and CDR2: GTSNPN and SVGIG (reference sequence). The chain's CDR3 is CACQQLANSPLHF. The full variable domain, rest sourced from reference TRBV30 and TRBJ1-6, is SQTIHQWPATLVQPVGSPLSLECTVEGTSNPNLYWYRQAAGRGLQLLFYSVGIGQISSEVPQNLSASRPQDRQFILSSKKLLLSDSGFYLCACQQLANSPLHFGNGTRLTVT.

Considering frequency, this clonotype is medium-sized. This sequence joins TRBV12-3 or TRBV12-4 and TRBJ1-2; TCRdb's assignment of TRBD1 cannot be checked, as there is no DNA. The CDR3 loop spans 13 amino acids. The CDR3 sequence: CASSTRQFYGYTF.

Its frequency marks this clonotype as medium-sized. V and J are TRBV29-1 and TRBJ1-2; TCRdb indicates TRBD1, and absent DNA this call remains unverified. The germline gives CDR1 SQVTM, CDR2 ANQGSEA. This CDR3 contains 13 residues. The CDR3 loop is CSVELGGARGYTF.

The chain uses TRBV5-1 and TRBJ2-3; TCRdb returns TRBD1, unconfirmable since there is no DNA. Germline-derived CDR1 and CDR2 are SGHRS and YFSETQ. The CDR3 runs to 16 residues. CDR3 protein: CASNSIGGGAVDTQYF.

This clonotype is deemed medium-sized by its frequency. The rearrangement links TRBV27 to TRBJ2-1. Germline CDR1 MNHEY, CDR2 SMNVEV (reference sequence). This CDR3 region has 14 residues. CDR3: CASSLNVRNNEQFF.

This clonotype shows up as medium-sized by frequency. V usage is TRBV27 and J usage is TRBJ2-7; TCRdb proposes TRBD1, but this gene call is untestable without DNA. Germline values: CDR1 MNHEY, CDR2 SMNVEV (reference sequence). CDR3 size: 14 residues. CDR3 sequence: CASRTPGQGYEQYF.

This clonotype is labeled medium-sized based on frequency. The rearrangement uses TRBV19 and TRBJ2-7; the TRBD1 assignment by TCRdb is unverifiable without DNA. This CDR3 has 14 amino acids. From germline, CDR1 is LNHDA and CDR2 SQIVND (reference sequence). CDR3 amino acids: CATSSGAWGYEQYF. Full variable domain (outside the CDR3, taken from reference TRBV19 and TRBJ2-7): DGGITQSPKYLFRKEGQNVTLSCEQNLNHDAMYWYRQDPGQGLRLIYYSQIVNDFQKGDIAEGYSVSREKKESFPLTVTSAQKNPTAFYLCATSSGAWGYEQYFGPGTRLTVT.

This rearrangement joins TRBV6-5 to TRBJ1-1; checking the TCRdb D call of TRBD1 is not possible without DNA. The CDR3 totals 13 residues. CDR1 MNHEY and CDR2 SVGAGI come from the germline V gene. This CDR3 is CASTAQGGSEAFF.